The 25 T cell receptor beta chains below all came from one sample that was sequenced in a study of blood T cell repertoires in COVID-19. Using immunoSEQ multiplex PCR, the repertoire was profiled, and TCRdb retains in-frame clones only, with some absent. The table shows some 200,000 clones, with more than 80% occurring only once. The sequenced material came from peripheral blood. All receptors come from a woman of 80 years or more with acute or convalescent COVID-19.

The chain employs TRBV9 and TRBJ2-7, with D possibly being TRBD2 (5 bases). V dropped 3 bases and J dropped 5 bases, with 15 bases sitting between them. CDR3 length equals 14 residues. The germline gives CDR1 SGDLS, CDR2 YYNGEE. CDR3 sequence reads: CASSGGSGNHEQYF. In DNA form, the CDR3 reads TGTGCCAGCAGCGGTGGATCGGGAAATCACGAGCAGTACTTC.

J is TRBJ2-1 and V is TRBV9; TRBD1 matches at 7 bases. V shed 4 bases, J shed 0 bases, and the junction held 10 bases outside the gene matches. The CDR3 loop spans 17 amino acids. CDR1 is SGDLS and CDR2 is YYNGEE in the germline V gene. The CDR3: CASSPTGDPPSYNEQFF. The CDR3 DNA reads TGTGCCAGCAGCCCAACAGGGGACCCTCCCTCCTACAATGAGCAGTTCTTC.

The chain has TRBV19 and TRBJ1-3; 7 nucleotides match TRBD1. The CDR3 consists of 14 residues. J was trimmed by 4 bases and V by 6 bases; bases with no gene match: 6. Germline V gene sequence: CDR1 LNHDA, CDR2 SQIVND (reference sequence). The CDR3 bases are TGTGCCAGTAGCGAGACAGGGTCGGGAAACACCATATATTTT. Its translation is CASSETGSGNTIYF.

The table lists this clone with a count of one. The identical CDR3 is also encoded by other nucleotide sequences in the sample. The chain links TRBV18 to TRBJ1-5, with D unresolved. The CDR3 consists of 14 residues. Trimming stripped 3 bases from V and 0 bases from J, with 6 bases between. Germline CDR1 reads KGHSH; CDR2 reads LQKENI. This CDR3 is CASSPQNSNQPQHF. In DNA form, the CDR3 reads TGTGCCAGCTCACCCCAGAATAGCAATCAGCCCCAGCATTTT.

This chain uses TRBV10-1 with TRBJ1-5; D uncertain. CDR1 and CDR2 (germline): WNHNN, SYGVQD (reference sequence). CDR3 size: 14 residues. CDR3 residues: CAARAPKPNQPQHF. The CDR3 DNA is TGCGCAGCACGTGCCCCAAAACCTAATCAGCCCCAGCATTTT.

This clone has a single count. This sequence joins TRBV6-4 and TRBJ1-2; 7 bases map to TRBD1. CDR3 length: 12 residues. Germline-derived CDR1 and CDR2 are MRHNA and SNTAGT. Germline trimming cut 4 bases from V and 7 bases from J; bases unmatched to any gene: 3. CDR3 loop: CASSADRVGYTF. The CDR3 nucleotides are TGTGCCAGCAGTGCCGACAGGGTTGGCTACACCTTC.

The chain combines TRBV3-1 (or the pseudogene TRBV3-2) with TRBJ1-2; D unresolved. Germline V gene sequence: CDR1 LGHDT, CDR2 YNNKEL (reference sequence). The V gene lost 2 bases and the J gene lost 5 bases, with 9 bases spanning the gap. The CDR3 is 13 amino acids. CDR3 loop: CASSQQVEYGYTF. CDR3 DNA sequence: TGTGCCAGCAGCCAACAAGTTGAGTATGGCTACACCTTC.

A word on this clone: One end of the junction fails to match germline, which may point to a read error. DNA for the CDR3: TGCGCCCGCAGTTCGGGCGGGGGGGCGGCGGATACGCAGTATTTT. This encodes CARSSGGGAADTQYF. The gene calls are TRBV5-1 and TRBJ2-3; 9 nucleotides align to TRBD2. The CDR3 loop spans 15 amino acids. Germline assignment: CDR1 SGHRS and CDR2 YFSETQ.

V usage is TRBV18 and J usage is TRBJ2-1; D possibly corresponds to TRBD2 (5 bases). V was cut by 2 bases and J by 7 bases, with 9 bases left in between. This CDR3 region has 13 residues. Germline V gene lookup returns CDR1 KGHSH and CDR2 LQKENI. The CDR3 loop reads CASSPSRGNEQFF. The CDR3 nucleotides are TGTGCCAGCTCACCATCTAGAGGGAATGAGCAGTTCTTC.

The chain has TRBV9 and TRBJ2-1; TRBD2 agrees at 8 bases. V shed 3 bases, J shed 1 base, and the junction held 6 bases outside the gene matches. The CDR3 has 16 residues. Germline loops: CDR1 SGDLS, CDR2 YYNGEE. CDR3 sequence: CASSAFSGASYNEQFF. The CDR3 DNA is TGTGCCAGCAGCGCCTTTAGCGGGGCTTCCTACAATGAGCAGTTCTTC.

The genes are TRBV18 and TRBJ1-6, with D perhaps matching TRBD1 (5 bases). Germline CDR1 reads KGHSH; CDR2 reads LQKENI. V gave up 2 bases and J gave up 9 bases, with 11 bases separating them. The CDR3 loop spans 14 amino acids. CDR3 bases: TGTGCCAGCTCACCATCCAGGGCTACTTCACCCCTCCACTTT. Translation gives CASSPSRATSPLHF.

This clone was recorded only once. This chain uses TRBV9 with TRBJ1-3, with 8 positions matching TRBD1. The V segment lost 0 bases and the J segment 0 bases; nucleotides outside the gene matches: 8. The V gene's germline CDR1 is SGDLS and CDR2 YYNGEE. The CDR3 runs 18 residues. The CDR3 protein is CASSVDGRGRYSGNTIYF. DNA for the CDR3: TGTGCCAGCAGCGTAGACGGCAGGGGGCGATACTCTGGAAACACCATATATTTT.

V and J are TRBV6-2 or TRBV6-3 and TRBJ1-5, with TRBD1 identical over 9 bases. J lost 0 bases, V lost 5 bases, and 14 bases had no gene match. CDR3 length equals 19 residues. The V gene's germline CDR1 is MNHEY and CDR2 SVGEGT. The CDR3: CASSTSHGTGSRSNQPQHF. The CDR3 DNA follows: TGTGCCAGCAGTACTTCCCACGGGACAGGGTCGCGTAGCAATCAGCCCCAGCATTTT.

The genes are TRBV14 and TRBJ2-5; 7 nucleotides match TRBD2. Trimming cost V 4 bases and J 1 base; bases outside gene matches: 12. The CDR3 contains 17 residues. CDR1 SGHDN and CDR2 FVKESK come from the germline V gene. In DNA form, the CDR3 reads TGTGCCAGCAGCCTCGGGGTATTAGCGGGTTCCCAAGAGACCCAGTACTTC. Its protein product is CASSLGVLAGSQETQYF.

The genes are TRBV19 and TRBJ2-7; tentative D call: TRBD1 (5 bases). Trimming left V 8 bases short and J 1 base short, with 18 bases between. The V gene's germline CDR1 is LNHDA and CDR2 SQIVND (reference sequence). The CDR3 extends over 15 amino acids. CDR3 sequence reads: CASRQGIIPSYEQYF. The CDR3, as DNA: TGTGCCAGTCGGCAGGGCATTATTCCATCCTACGAGCAGTACTTC. The whole variable domain, filled in from reference TRBV19 and TRBJ2-7, reads DGGITQSPKYLFRKEGQNVTLSCEQNLNHDAMYWYRQDPGQGLRLIYYSQIVNDFQKGDIAEGYSVSREKKESFPLTVTSAQKNPTAFYLCASRQGIIPSYEQYFGPGTRLTVT.

In its sample, this clone was seen many times. The chain joins TRBV19 to TRBJ2-2; maybe TRBD2 (6 bases). This CDR3 is built from 17 residues. V shed 5 bases and J shed 0 bases, with 16 bases lying between them. Per germline, CDR1 LNHDA and CDR2 SQIVND (reference sequence). The CDR3 nucleotides read TGTGCCAGTAGTTTCGAATCCGGGACTGCGAACACCGGGGAGCTGTTTTTT. Amino acid sequence: CASSFESGTANTGELFF. Complete variable domain (other parts from reference TRBV19 and TRBJ2-2): DGGITQSPKYLFRKEGQNVTLSCEQNLNHDAMYWYRQDPGQGLRLIYYSQIVNDFQKGDIAEGYSVSREKKESFPLTVTSAQKNPTAFYLCASSFESGTANTGELFFGEGSRLTVL.

The V call is TRBV7-2, the J call TRBJ2-7, with no clear D. CDR3 size: 13 residues. Looked up from germline, CDR1 is SGHTA and CDR2 is FQGNSA. Trimming shortened V by 4 bases and J by 2 bases, and 9 bases separated the two germline ends. The CDR3 reads CASSSPAAYEQYF. CDR3 in DNA: TGTGCCAGCAGCTCGCCCGCGGCCTACGAGCAGTACTTC.

The rearrangement links TRBV10-3 to TRBJ2-1, with 11 bases matching TRBD2. The CDR3 sequence is 13 residues long. The germline CDR1 and CDR2 sequences are ENHRY and SYGVKD. V gave up 6 bases and J gave up 12 bases; unmatched junction bases: 7. CDR3 amino acids: CAISSGTSGPQFF. In DNA form, the CDR3 reads TGTGCCATCAGCTCCGGGACTAGCGGTCCGCAGTTCTTC.

This clone was picked up one time. This chain links TRBV30 with TRBJ1-4; TRBD1 is a possible D gene (6 bases). Looked up from germline, CDR1 is GTSNPN and CDR2 is SVGIG (reference sequence). V lost 2 bases and J 6 bases, leaving 13 bases between the germline ends. CDR3 length equals 14 residues. For the CDR3, the DNA is TGTGCCTGGAGTCCTCGGACAGATTATGAAAAACTGTTTTTT. It encodes CAWSPRTDYEKLFF.

The V and J genes are TRBV19 and TRBJ1-5, with 8 bases aligning to TRBD1. V gave up 5 bases and J gave up 5 bases; unmatched junction bases: 2. Per germline, CDR1 LNHDA and CDR2 SQIVND (reference sequence). This CDR3 has 13 amino acids. CDR3 amino acids: CASSGTGDQPQHF. CDR3 in DNA: TGTGCCAGTAGTGGGACAGGAGATCAGCCCCAGCATTTT. Based on the CDR3 plus reference TRBV19 and TRBJ1-5, the full variable domain is DGGITQSPKYLFRKEGQNVTLSCEQNLNHDAMYWYRQDPGQGLRLIYYSQIVNDFQKGDIAEGYSVSREKKESFPLTVTSAQKNPTAFYLCASSGTGDQPQHFGDGTRLSIL.

This clone has just a few counts. V gene TRBV12-3 or TRBV12-4 combines with J gene TRBJ2-7; D not resolved. The CDR3 has 11 residues. V lost 2 bases and J 5 bases, leaving 4 bases between the germline ends. This chain's CDR3 is CASSLSHEQYF. The DNA for the CDR3 is TGTGCCAGCAGTTTAAGCCACGAGCAGTACTTC.

This chain joins TRBV5-8 and TRBJ1-2, with TRBD1 matching over 9 bases. The V gene's germline CDR1 is SGHTS and CDR2 YDEGEE. This CDR3 comprises 15 residues. The J segment lost 0 bases and the V segment lost 3 bases, leaving 3 bases of the junction unmatched. This chain's CDR3 is CASSSGTGPNYGYTF. CDR3 DNA: TGTGCCAGCAGCTCGGGGACAGGGCCTAACTATGGCTACACCTTC.

V is TRBV10-3 and J is TRBJ1-3; 10 bases match TRBD1. After removal of 6 bases from V and 4 bases from J, the junction contained 6 bases not matched to a gene. Germline V gene sequence: CDR1 ENHRY, CDR2 SYGVKD. The CDR3 loop spans 15 amino acids. CDR3 bases: TGTGCCATCAGGGAGGACAGGGGGGCCGGAAACACCATATATTTT. It specifies CAIREDRGAGNTIYF.

This rearrangement joins TRBV19 to TRBJ2-1; a weak D match, TRBD1 (6 bases). This CDR3 region has 15 residues. V lost 6 bases, J lost 6 bases, and 18 bases lay in between. Germline V gene sequence: CDR1 LNHDA, CDR2 SQIVND (reference sequence). The CDR3 here is CASRNRGRGANEQFF. The CDR3 nucleotides are TGTGCCAGTAGGAACCGGGGCAGGGGTGCCAATGAGCAGTTCTTC.

The rearrangement joins TRBV10-1 to TRBJ2-7; the D gene is possibly TRBD2 (6 bases). Trimming removed 8 bases at V and 1 base at J, with 18 bases between. Germline CDR1 WNHNN, CDR2 SYGVQD (reference sequence). The CDR3 is 15 residues long. CDR3 region: CASCGAPRNSYEQYF. Here the CDR3 DNA reads TGCGCCAGCTGCGGGGCCCCGAGAAATTCCTACGAGCAGTACTTC.